This T cell receptor beta chain appears in the sequencing data of a study of STAT5B mutations in CD4+ large granular lymphocyte leukemia. Study findings and constraints: Compared with healthy controls (2/35), patient top clones favored TRBV06 (8/27).

CDR3 length: 16 amino acids. CDR1 and CDR2 (germline): SGHRS, YFSETQ. V trimming: 4 bases; J trimming: 0 bases; junction bases outside the gene matches: 4. Buffy coats from healthy blood donors served as controls. As handled by the study authors: Lowest detectable productive clonotype frequency was 2.59 x 10-5. Clones were sequenced by immunoSEQ multiplex PCR, and TCRdb holds only the in-frame ones, with some missing. The V and J calls and the clone size are those of that table, but D and trimming were determined from the DNA. The data contain approximately 35,000 clones, less than 85% of them singletons. Comments on this clone: Its antigen remains unidentified.

The chain carries TRBV5-1 and TRBJ2-3; TRBD2 aligns across 11 bases. The sequenced sample was CD4+ T cells from blood buffy coats. The clonotype was recovered from a human donor in good health. In DNA, the CDR3 is TGCGCCAGCAGCCCCGGGACTAGCGGTAGCACAGATACGCAGTATTTT. It codes for CASSPGTSGSTDTQYF.